The present T cell receptor (beta chain) was sequenced within a study of identical twins. Study-wide results and caveats: The study reached conclusions through statistical analysis that was cross-sectional, not following the same donors.

This clonotype was recorded once. Its specificity is unknown. TCRdb re-called the 5' RACE reads through MiXCR, storing one row per CDR3 protein. Of about 1.7 million distinct CDR3 sequences in the sample, around 29% were seen once. The origin of this receptor is a newborn girl in good health. Sequencing was performed on cord blood.

This CDR3 reads CASSYRVLAGNEQYF. The CDR3, as DNA: TGTGCCAGCAGTTACCGGGTACTAGCGGGAAATGAGCAGTACTTC. The J gene is TRBJ2-5, the V gene TRBV6-2 or TRBV6-3; TRBD2 matches 10 bases. Germline lookup yields CDR1 MNHEY and CDR2 SVGEGT. Losses at the gene ends were 2 bases for V and 11 bases for J; bases not matched to a gene: 11. The CDR3 runs 15 residues.